These 29 T cell receptor beta chains originate from one sample sequenced in a study of CD8 T cells in ankylosing spondylitis. One entry per CDR3 protein results from TCRdb running MiXCR on the 5' RACE reads. Of tens of thousands of distinct CDR3 sequences in the sample, approximately 3.6% were seen once. The sample consisted of blood, either unsorted or a sorted T cell fraction (not recorded which). The receptors come from a female donor with ankylosing spondylitis or in good health (not recorded which).

This clonotype came up many times. The rearrangement links TRBV9 to TRBJ1-2; D remains unclear. The CDR3 has 16 residues. V lost 0 bases to trimming and J lost 0 bases, with 12 bases between them. The V gene's germline CDR1 is SGDLS and CDR2 YYNGEE. As DNA, the CDR3 is TGTGCCAGCAGCGTAGGAGTCGGTGAGGCTAACTATGGCTACACCTTC. Its protein is CASSVGVGEANYGYTF.

In its sample, this clonotype was seen many times. The V and J genes are TRBV9 and TRBJ2-2; 8 nucleotides line up with TRBD1. CDR1 and CDR2 from the germline V gene are SGDLS and YYNGEE. The CDR3 consists of 16 residues. Trimming took 1 base from V and 5 from J; bases not matched to a gene: 7. CDR3 bases: TGTGCCAGCAGCGTAAGGGGGCAGGGGGCTACCGGGGAGCTGTTTTTT. It translates to CASSVRGQGATGELFF.

The J gene is TRBJ1-4, the V gene TRBV9; TRBD1 matches 8 bases. This CDR3 comprises 15 residues. The V gene's germline CDR1 is SGDLS and CDR2 YYNGEE. V shed 4 bases and J 4 bases; nucleotides not matched to a gene: 6. The CDR3, as DNA: TGTGCCAGCAGCTCCCGGACAGGGCTTAATGAAAAACTGTTTTTT. It codes for CASSSRTGLNEKLFF.

This clonotype was seen ten or more times. CDR3 sequence (DNA): TGTGCCAGCAGCGTAGAGGGCGGGCCCTATGGCTACACCTTC. This sequence encodes CASSVEGGPYGYTF. The V and J genes are TRBV9 and TRBJ1-2; no clear D. V was pared by 0 bases and J by 4 bases, with 10 bases between. Germline CDR1 SGDLS, CDR2 YYNGEE. The CDR3 is 14 residues long.

This clonotype was seen many times. The chain uses TRBV9 and TRBJ2-7, with D perhaps TRBD2 (5 bases). V was pared by 0 bases and J by 2 bases, with 9 bases between. The CDR3 sequence is 14 residues long. CDR1 SGDLS and CDR2 YYNGEE come from the germline V gene. CDR3 protein: CASSVDEGTYEQYF. The CDR3 region has the DNA TGTGCCAGCAGCGTAGATGAGGGTACCTACGAGCAGTACTTC.

This clonotype occurred many times. The chain has TRBV9 and TRBJ1-1; D is unresolved. The CDR3 totals 15 residues. Germline CDR1 is SGDLS and CDR2 is YYNGEE. Trimming stripped 3 bases from V and 0 bases from J, with 12 bases between. CDR3 region: CASSGVATVNTEAFF. The CDR3 DNA follows: TGTGCCAGCAGCGGAGTCGCCACTGTGAACACTGAAGCTTTCTTT.

This clonotype was observed at least ten times. J is TRBJ1-6 and V is TRBV9, with TRBD1 identical over 10 bases. V trimming: 1 base; J trimming: 8 bases; junction bases outside the gene matches: 3. The germline gives CDR1 SGDLS, CDR2 YYNGEE. CDR3 length equals 15 residues. CDR3 sequence reads: CASSVLGTGDSPLHF. The CDR3 region has the DNA TGTGCCAGCAGCGTACTTGGGACAGGGGATTCACCCCTCCACTTT.

This clonotype has a count of ten or more. The genes are TRBV9 and TRBJ2-2; tentative D call: TRBD2 (6 bases). V lost 0 bases, J lost 3 bases, and 12 bases lay in between. There are 16 residues in the CDR3. Germline lookup yields CDR1 SGDLS and CDR2 YYNGEE. CDR3 bases: TGTGCCAGCAGCGTAGATGCGGGGACCTACACCGGGGAGCTGTTTTTT. It translates to CASSVDAGTYTGELFF.

The sample holds many counts of this clonotype. The gene calls are TRBV9 and TRBJ1-2, with D unclear. Germline loops: CDR1 SGDLS, CDR2 YYNGEE. This CDR3 spans 12 amino acids. Between the trimmed V and J ends, which lost 4 bases and 0 bases, there was a span of 4 bases. The CDR3 protein is CASSPTNYGYTF. In DNA, the CDR3 is TGTGCCAGCAGCCCAACTAACTATGGCTACACCTTC.

This clonotype has ten or more counts. The V call is TRBV9, the J call TRBJ1-1; maybe TRBD1 (6 bases). The CDR3 loop spans 15 amino acids. Trimming removed 4 bases from V and 0 bases from J, with 13 bases in between. Looked up from germline, CDR1 is SGDLS and CDR2 is YYNGEE. The CDR3 here is CASSPSGGMNTEAFF. For the CDR3, the DNA is TGTGCCAGCAGCCCGTCGGGGGGCATGAACACTGAAGCTTTCTTT. Supplemented by reference TRBV9 and TRBJ1-1, the full variable domain reads DSGVTQTPKHLITATGQRVTLRCSPRSGDLSVYWYQQSLDQGLQFLIQYYNGEERAKGNILERFSAQQFPDLHSELNLSSLELGDSALYFCASSPSGGMNTEAFFGQGTRLTVV.

This clonotype was seen at least ten times. The chain carries TRBV9 and TRBJ2-5, with D hard to call. From germline, CDR1 is SGDLS and CDR2 YYNGEE. Deletions cut 3 bases from V and 0 bases from J, with 6 bases between. This CDR3 contains 13 residues. CDR3 loop: CASSAWDQETQYF. CDR3 coding DNA: TGTGCCAGCAGCGCTTGGGACCAAGAGACCCAGTACTTC.

The table lists this clonotype with many counts. The V gene is TRBV9, the J gene TRBJ1-2; 9 bases are shared with TRBD1. The junction had 4 bases not matched to a gene; V was cut back by 1 base and J by 3 bases. The germline gives CDR1 SGDLS, CDR2 YYNGEE. The CDR3 totals 15 residues. The CDR3 nucleotides are TGTGCCAGCAGCGTATCGGGACAGGGAGACTATGGCTACACCTTC. This gives the protein CASSVSGQGDYGYTF.

This clonotype came up many times. The rearrangement joins TRBV9 to TRBJ2-1; TRBD2 agrees at 9 bases. Germline V gene data show CDR1 as SGDLS and CDR2 as YYNGEE. This CDR3 spans 17 amino acids. The V gene end was trimmed by 0 bases and the J gene end by 3 bases; junction bases not matched to a gene: 7. The DNA of the CDR3 is TGTGCCAGCAGCGTAGACCCGGCGGGGGGGCTCTACAATGAGCAGTTCTTC. Its protein is CASSVDPAGGLYNEQFF.

This clonotype came up many times. The V gene is TRBV9, the J gene TRBJ2-1, with TRBD1 as a possible D gene (7 bases). CDR3 length: 17 amino acids. Trimming left V 0 bases short and J 1 base short, with 14 bases between. Per the germline V gene, CDR1 is SGDLS and CDR2 is YYNGEE. CDR3 DNA sequence: TGTGCCAGCAGCGTAGCTCCAGGGGGGATTTCCTACAATGAGCAGTTCTTC. This translates into CASSVAPGGISYNEQFF.

This clonotype appeared many times. This rearrangement joins TRBV9 to TRBJ2-3; D possibly matches TRBD1 or TRBD2 (5 bases each). This CDR3 comprises 14 residues. Trimming removed 6 bases from V and 0 bases from J, with 11 bases in between. Germline values: CDR1 SGDLS, CDR2 YYNGEE. The CDR3 nucleotides are TGTGCCAGCACGAGAGAGGGGAGCACAGATACGCAGTATTTT. It encodes CASTREGSTDTQYF.

Many counts were recorded for this clonotype. V and J are TRBV9 and TRBJ2-1; TRBD2 aligns across 12 bases. The germline V gene encodes CDR1 SGDLS and CDR2 YYNGEE. The CDR3 is 15 residues long. V lost 1 base and J lost 6; bases outside the gene matches: 2. As DNA, the CDR3 is TGTGCCAGCAGCGTATCTAGCGGGGGGGCCAATGAGCAGTTCTTC. Residues: CASSVSSGGANEQFF.

The table lists this clonotype with many counts. This sequence joins TRBV9 and TRBJ2-7; 9 bases are a match to TRBD1. The CDR3 length is 16 residues. V dropped 0 bases and J dropped 7; count of bases not matched to a gene: 11. Germline assignment: CDR1 SGDLS and CDR2 YYNGEE. The CDR3 bases are TGTGCCAGCAGCGTAGATTTGGGACAGGGAGCGGTAGAGCAGTACTTC. Its translation: CASSVDLGQGAVEQYF.

This clonotype was detected ten times or more. The chain recombines TRBV9 with TRBJ2-1; no definite D call. The CDR3 is 15 residues long. Germline V lookup: CDR1 SGDLS, CDR2 YYNGEE. Trimming stripped 4 bases from V and 0 bases from J, with 11 bases between. As DNA, the CDR3 is TGTGCCAGCAGCTTGCTCGACTCCTCCTACAATGAGCAGTTCTTC. This encodes CASSLLDSSYNEQFF.

The sample holds many counts of this clonotype. The chain combines TRBV9 with TRBJ1-2, with a possible D match to TRBD1 (6 bases). Trimming cost V 4 bases and J 2 bases, with 12 bases left between them. The CDR3 consists of 14 residues. CDR1 SGDLS and CDR2 YYNGEE come from the germline V gene. This CDR3 is CASSSNRENYGYTF. The CDR3 region has the DNA TGTGCCAGCAGCTCAAACAGGGAAAACTATGGCTACACCTTC.

This clonotype was seen many times. The CDR3 DNA reads as TGTGCCAGCAGCCCCTCTAGCGGGGGCACAGATACGCAGTATTTT. This translates into CASSPSSGGTDTQYF. The chain couples TRBV9 to TRBJ2-3; TRBD2 agrees at 9 bases. This CDR3 has 15 amino acids. Per the germline V gene, CDR1 is SGDLS and CDR2 is YYNGEE. The V segment lost 4 bases and the J segment 1 base; nucleotides outside the gene matches: 4.

This rearrangement joins TRBV9 to TRBJ2-5, with a weak D call TRBD2 (6 bases). The CDR3 totals 14 residues. CDR1 is SGDLS and CDR2 is YYNGEE in the germline V gene. V was trimmed by 4 bases and J by 1 base, leaving 11 bases between them. The CDR3, as DNA: TGTGCCAGCAGCCCGAGCGGGTCCCAAGAGACCCAGTACTTC. Translated, it gives CASSPSGSQETQYF.

This clonotype has a count of ten or more. The chain combines TRBV9 with TRBJ2-5; 10 nucleotides agree with TRBD1. CDR3 length equals 15 residues. Germline V gene lookup returns CDR1 SGDLS and CDR2 YYNGEE. V was clipped by 3 bases and J by 2 bases; unmatched bases: 4. CDR3 bases: TGTGCCAGCAGCGGCCGGACAGGGGGACAAGAGACCCAGTACTTC. This encodes CASSGRTGGQETQYF. The variable domain in full, with the rest retrieved from reference TRBV9 and TRBJ2-5, is DSGVTQTPKHLITATGQRVTLRCSPRSGDLSVYWYQQSLDQGLQFLIQYYNGEERAKGNILERFSAQQFPDLHSELNLSSLELGDSALYFCASSGRTGGQETQYFGPGTRLLVL.

This clonotype was counted a few times. The chain is built from TRBV9 and TRBJ2-3, with TRBD1 matching 7 bases. Germline V lookup: CDR1 SGDLS, CDR2 YYNGEE. V was clipped by 2 bases and J by 2 bases; unmatched bases: 8. The CDR3 extends over 16 amino acids. The CDR3, as DNA: TGTGCCAGCAGCGTCCCTGAGACAGGGCTCACAGATACGCAGTATTTT. This gives the protein CASSVPETGLTDTQYF.

Ten or more counts support this clonotype. Here the CDR3 DNA reads TGTGCCAGCAGCTCCGGGGGTAGCGGGGCATCTGAAGAGACCCAGTACTTC. This gives the protein CASSSGGSGASEETQYF. This chain links TRBV9 with TRBJ2-5, with 8 positions matching TRBD2. After removal of 4 bases from V and 3 bases from J, the junction contained 14 bases not matched to a gene. CDR1 SGDLS and CDR2 YYNGEE come from the germline V gene. The CDR3 runs 17 residues.

J is TRBJ1-4 and V is TRBV9, with D perhaps TRBD1 (5 bases). The CDR3 totals 13 residues. Germline loops: CDR1 SGDLS, CDR2 YYNGEE. Trimming stripped 6 bases from V and 3 bases from J, with 9 bases between. The DNA of the CDR3 is TGTGCCAGCACGCGGGGCCCTAATGAAAAACTGTTTTTT. Encoded protein: CASTRGPNEKLFF.

This clonotype has ten or more counts. This chain connects TRBV9 to TRBJ2-5; no clear D gene. The CDR3 length is 13 residues. The germline CDR1 and CDR2 sequences are SGDLS and YYNGEE. V was pared by 2 bases and J by 0 bases, with 5 bases between. The CDR3 DNA reads TGTGCCAGCAGCGTGCGAGACCAAGAGACCCAGTACTTC. Residues: CASSVRDQETQYF.

This clonotype was counted many times. This rearrangement joins TRBV9 to TRBJ2-2, with 9 bases matching TRBD1. The V gene end was trimmed by 3 bases and the J gene end by 6 bases; junction bases not matched to a gene: 9. The V gene's germline CDR1 is SGDLS and CDR2 YYNGEE. CDR3 length: 16 amino acids. The CDR3 region has the DNA TGTGCCAGCAGCGAGGGGACAGGGAAATTGGCCGGGGAGCTGTTTTTT. Protein product: CASSEGTGKLAGELFF.

This clonotype appeared many times. The V and J genes are TRBV9 and TRBJ1-4, with TRBD1 identical over 9 bases. The trim removed 2 bases at V and 7 bases at J, leaving 3 bases unmatched. This CDR3 is built from 14 residues. Germline V gene data show CDR1 as SGDLS and CDR2 as YYNGEE. The CDR3 region has the DNA TGTGCCAGCAGCGTCGGGACAGGGCCTGAAAAACTGTTTTTT. Translating it yields CASSVGTGPEKLFF.

This clonotype was seen ten or more times. The chain has TRBV9 and TRBJ1-2; TRBD1 might be the D (5 bases). The V gene lost 4 bases and the J gene lost 2 bases, with 12 bases spanning the gap. The V gene's germline CDR1 is SGDLS and CDR2 YYNGEE. The CDR3 extends over 14 amino acids. CDR3 bases: TGTGCCAGCAGCATCGACGGGGGGAACTATGGCTACACCTTC. It yields the protein CASSIDGGNYGYTF.